This T cell receptor (beta chain) was identified during a study of CD8 T cells in ankylosing spondylitis. General study findings and limits: Past studies reported some motif variants in reactive arthritis synovial fluid and blood. As reported, disease-linked clones showed significant enrichment in matched ankylosing spondylitis synovial fluid.

Library preparation for TCR beta used quantitative 5'-RACE with molecular barcodes. Using its own MiXCR run on the 5' RACE reads, TCRdb lists one record per CDR3 protein. Of roughly 160,000 distinct CDR3 sequences in the sample, approximately 10% are singletons; the top ten hold almost 30%. A note on this clonotype: As yet, its antigen is unknown.

CDR3 length: 15 amino acids. Germline lookup yields CDR1 MNHEY and CDR2 SMNVEV (reference sequence). V lost 8 bases, J lost 5 bases, and 11 bases stayed unmatched. This chain links TRBV27 with TRBJ2-2; TRBD1 aligns across 7 bases. Sequenced sample: blood, either unsorted or a sorted T cell fraction (not recorded which). The TCR was taken from a male donor with ankylosing spondylitis or in good health (not recorded which). CDR3 nucleotide sequence: TGTGCCAGCCCCGGAGTCCAGGGGGAGACCGGGGAGCTGTTTTTT. Its protein is CASPGVQGETGELFF.